The following is a T cell receptor beta chain sequence with its context. Its specificity is unknown. The sample comes from a study of cytomegalovirus exposure and HLA in healthy donors. Study-wide results and caveats: Sequence variants that were highly shared formed a cluster that was likely a sequencing artifact. TCR beta sequences reportedly predicted most subjects' HLA-A and HLA-B alleles accurately. In a later analysis, V- and J-gene trimming of beta chains associated with a DCLRE1C missense variant, replicated independently.

CDR1 is SGHNT, CDR2 YENEEA, per germline. V was clipped by 8 bases and J by 11 bases, with 13 bases between them. The CDR3 totals 11 residues. The PCR used 60 Vbeta and 13 Jbeta primers. Repertoires were generated with immunoSEQ multiplex PCR, while TCRdb's copy carries only in-frame clones and drops some. The table has about 150,000 clones, approximately 60% seen once. This chain links TRBV11-3 with TRBJ1-3; TRBD1 is a possible D gene (6 bases). Material for sequencing was PBMCs. The receptor was isolated from an older woman in good health and CMV-seropositive. CDR3 residues: CASARGFAIYF. The CDR3 nucleotides are TGTGCCAGCGCGAGGGGGTTTGCCATATATTTT.